This TCR beta chain was recorded in a study of cytomegalovirus exposure and HLA in healthy donors (TCRdb year 2017). In the study overall: A later analysis indicated that the 120 or so validation repertoires were generated on the platform also employed for the 670 or so repertoires of the first cohort. The study aimed to test whether signatures of past pathogen exposure could be identified by cataloging public T cell receptors. In addition to the first cohort of several hundred subjects, a separate validation cohort of approximately 130 different subjects was used. To predict cytomegalovirus infection status, the study combined high-throughput TCR immunosequencing, statistical association of individual TCRs with disease status, and machine learning. The paper's findings and limits, for the study overall: A later analysis lacked HLA typing for the validation cohort, so it scored co-occurrence in that cohort across all 120 or so repertoires. In vitro tests confirmed that a few of the cytomegalovirus-associated TCR beta chains recognize cytomegalovirus antigens. While some public TCRs were present in many individuals, most TCR sequences turned up only very rarely across donors. In a later analysis, TCRs clustered in the first cohort were found to also tend to co-occur in the roughly 130 validation repertoires, with 94% of cluster scores above 0. According to the authors, the approach could potentially be generalized to other disease states and immunological phenotypes. Cytomegalovirus status was reported to be diagnosed by the classifier with high specificity and sensitivity in both the original and validation cohorts. In the study, approximately 160 TCR beta chains were listed as associated with cytomegalovirus.

The donors were included in the validation cohort of over a hundred subjects, a group kept apart from the roughly 730-subject first cohort. Via the germline V gene, CDR1 is KGHSH and CDR2 LQKENI. Counted from cysteine to phenylalanine, this CDR3 has 14 amino acids. Only the CDR3 DNA is retained, 42 bases long and in frame from the first base. V trim: 2 bases; J trim: 5 bases; unmatched bases: 4. Library generation was performed with the immunoSEQ multiplex PCR assay. The study's processing was this. A statistical classification framework was developed to diagnose cytomegalovirus status using the catalog of TCR beta chain sequences. TCRdb took this table from immuneACCESS and kept in-frame rearrangements with V and J called. Such tables lack part of the clones; where checked against another copy, unresolved V genes explain under half of the gap, and the rest is unexplained. That table gives V, J and clone size, and the DNA gave D and trimming. The sample table contains around 93,000 clones; only one count was recorded for around 85% of them. The ten largest make up 20% to 25% of the sample.

This clone occurred once. The antigen it recognizes is unknown. Per-base qualities were not stored, and no clone one base away is much larger. The sequence joins TRBV18 to TRBJ1-1; the central 8 bases match TRBD1. This TCR derives from a man aged 18 to 29 in good health and CMV-seropositive. The sequenced sample consisted of PBMCs. Here the CDR3 is given as CASSPGQGATEAFF. The DNA sequence is given as TGTGCCAGCTCACCAGGGCAGGGGGCAACTGAAGCTTTCTTT.